The 14 T cell receptor beta chains listed next were all sequenced from one sample in a study of CD4 T cells in relation to SARS-CoV-2 and coronaviruses. Before the COVID-19 pandemic, during about 2010-2018, CD4+ T cells were taken from unexposed donors. CD4+ T cells were isolated from the cells after around 11 days of culture. No antigens are known for them. Using immunoSEQ multiplex PCR, the repertoire was profiled, and TCRdb retains in-frame clones only, with some absent. This sample carries about 22,000 clones, 76% of them seen once, and the ten largest clones take 17%. The sequenced sample consisted of CD4+ T cells from PBMCs, cultured in vitro. Receptors were obtained from a human donor in good health.

This clone appeared a few times. The chain recombines TRBV7-9 with TRBJ2-7; D remains unclear. V dropped 4 bases and J dropped 2 bases, with 9 bases sitting between them. The germline gives CDR1 SEHNR, CDR2 FQNEAQ (reference sequence). The CDR3 length is 13 residues. CDR3 protein: CASSSTLPYEQYF. CDR3 nucleotide sequence: TGTGCCAGCAGCTCCACCCTACCCTACGAGCAGTACTTC.

The chain is built from TRBV7-3 and TRBJ2-7, with D possibly TRBD1 on 5 matching bases. Trimming shortened V by 5 bases and J by 3 bases, and 11 bases separated the two germline ends. Germline V gene sequence: CDR1 SGHTA, CDR2 FQGTGA. This CDR3 contains 13 residues. DNA of the CDR3: TGTGCCAGCAGCCTCGGACAATACTACGAGCAGTACTTC. This sequence encodes CASSLGQYYEQYF.

V gene TRBV6-6 combines with J gene TRBJ2-5; D not certain. Germline CDR1 and CDR2: MNHNY and SVGAGI (reference sequence). With 0 bases removed from V and 1 base from J, the gap between germline ends came to 9 bases. This CDR3 region has 15 residues. In DNA, the CDR3 is TGTGCCAGCAGTTACTCGAGAGTTACCCAAGAGACCCAGTACTTC. Its translation: CASSYSRVTQETQYF.

This chain connects TRBV18 to TRBJ1-5; possibly TRBD1 for D (6 bases). This CDR3 is 16 amino acids long. Looked up from germline, CDR1 is KGHSH and CDR2 is LQKENI. V was pared by 2 bases and J by 1 base, with 12 bases between. CDR3 loop: CASSPSSGVSNQPQHF. The CDR3 region has the DNA TGTGCCAGCTCACCATCGTCAGGGGTGAGCAATCAGCCCCAGCATTTT.

V is TRBV7-2 and J is TRBJ1-5; no definite D call. V was clipped by 3 bases and J by 4 bases, with 7 bases between them. From germline, CDR1 is SGHTA and CDR2 FQGNSA. The CDR3 covers 13 residues. CDR3: CASSLTLNQPQHF. The CDR3, as DNA: TGTGCCAGCAGCTTGACATTAAATCAGCCCCAGCATTTT.

The V and J genes are TRBV28 and TRBJ1-1; 8 bases are shared with TRBD1. V lost 6 bases and J lost 3; bases outside the gene matches: 12. The germline V gene encodes CDR1 MDHEN and CDR2 SYDVKM. The CDR3 runs to 16 residues. CDR3 residues: CASRTAGGQGDTEAFF. The CDR3 nucleotides are TGTGCCAGCAGAACTGCCGGAGGACAGGGCGACACTGAAGCTTTCTTT.

This clone was counted only a few times. The chain links TRBV7-9 to TRBJ2-1; a weak D match, TRBD2 (5 bases). The CDR3 loop spans 13 amino acids. CDR1 is SEHNR, CDR2 FQNEAQ, per germline (reference sequence). Trimming took off 1 base at V and 13 bases at J, with 14 bases between the two ends. The chain's CDR3 is CASSLGELVGQFF. The CDR3 coding sequence is TGTGCCAGCAGCTTAGGGGAGCTAGTAGGACAGTTCTTC.

CDR3 in amino acids: CAWKKDRRTEAFF. The CDR3 DNA sequence: TGTGCCTGGAAGAAAGACAGACGCACTGAAGCTTTCTTT. The chain combines TRBV30 with TRBJ1-1, with D possibly matching TRBD1 (5 bases). Per germline, CDR1 GTSNPN and CDR2 SVGIG (reference sequence). The CDR3 loop spans 13 amino acids. Trimming took 4 bases from V and 4 from J, leaving 13 bases between them.

The J gene is TRBJ2-5, the V gene TRBV25-1; weak D call: TRBD2 (5 bases). CDR1 is MGHDK, CDR2 SYGVNS, per germline. The CDR3 spans 14 residues. V was trimmed by 8 bases and J by 1 base, leaving 14 bases between them. The CDR3: CASAPGGAQETQYF. The CDR3 DNA sequence: TGTGCCAGCGCCCCAGGAGGCGCCCAAGAGACCCAGTACTTC.

This sequence joins TRBV19 and TRBJ1-5, with D perhaps TRBD1 (6 bases). This CDR3 has 13 amino acids. In germline, CDR1 is LNHDA, CDR2 SQIVND (reference sequence). The V end lost 9 bases, the J end lost 4 bases, and 13 bases lay between the germline ends. CDR3 protein: CASLDRGNQPQHF. CDR3 in DNA: TGTGCCAGCTTGGACAGAGGGAATCAGCCCCAGCATTTT. The full variable domain, rest sourced from reference TRBV19 and TRBJ1-5, is DGGITQSPKYLFRKEGQNVTLSCEQNLNHDAMYWYRQDPGQGLRLIYYSQIVNDFQKGDIAEGYSVSREKKESFPLTVTSAQKNPTAFYLCASLDRGNQPQHFGDGTRLSIL.

The chain uses TRBV5-1 and TRBJ2-5, with D tentatively TRBD1 (6 bases). The CDR3 has 14 amino acids. The germline V and J ends were trimmed by 1 base and 5 bases, with 12 bases remaining between them. The germline V gene encodes CDR1 SGHRS and CDR2 YFSETQ. CDR3 coding DNA: TGCGCCAGCAGCTTGCGGACAGATCGGGAGACCCAGTACTTC. Encoded protein: CASSLRTDRETQYF.

The rearrangement links TRBV4-1 to TRBJ1-2; D might be TRBD1 (5 bases). V lost 4 bases and J 8 bases, leaving 20 bases between the germline ends. The CDR3 is 15 residues long. CDR1 MGHRA and CDR2 YSYEKL come from the germline V gene. The CDR3 sequence is CASSRERGGGVGYTF. The CDR3 DNA reads as TGCGCCAGCAGCCGAGAGAGGGGAGGAGGGGTAGGCTACACCTTC.

Only a few counts were recorded for this clone. The V call is TRBV5-3, the J call TRBJ1-1; D not resolved. TRBV5-3 is treated as an ORF (open reading frame) with a function not yet certain. The V end lost 4 bases, the J end lost 4 bases, and 14 bases lay between the germline ends. This CDR3 region has 14 residues. CDR3 nucleotides: TGTGCCAGAAGCAGTAGGCAGTCGAGCACTGAAGCTTTCTTT. Translating it yields CARSSRQSSTEAFF.

The gene calls are TRBV7-3 and TRBJ2-1; no clear D gene. Trimming left V 0 bases short and J 7 bases short, with 7 bases between. CDR1 SGHTA and CDR2 FQGTGA come from the germline V gene. This CDR3 comprises 13 residues. CDR3 nucleotides: TGTGCCAGCAGCTTAACGTACGAGAATGAGCAGTTCTTC. Protein: CASSLTYENEQFF.